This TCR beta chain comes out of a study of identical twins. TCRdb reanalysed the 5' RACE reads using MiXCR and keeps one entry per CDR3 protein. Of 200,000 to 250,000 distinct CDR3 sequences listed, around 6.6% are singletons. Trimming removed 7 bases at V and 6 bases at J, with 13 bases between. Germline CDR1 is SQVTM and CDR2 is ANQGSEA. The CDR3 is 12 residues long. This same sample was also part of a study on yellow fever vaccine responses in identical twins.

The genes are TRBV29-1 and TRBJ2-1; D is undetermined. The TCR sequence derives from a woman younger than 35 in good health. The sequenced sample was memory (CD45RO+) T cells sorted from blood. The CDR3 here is CSALPTFNEQFF. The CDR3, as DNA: TGCAGCGCCCTACCGACGTTCAATGAGCAGTTCTTC.